Presented here are 2 T cell receptor beta chains from one specimen sequenced in a study of T cell responses to AZD1222 COVID-19 vaccine. TCRdb's copy holds only in-frame clones and misses some; the assay was immunoSEQ multiplex PCR. The sample shows more than 150,000 clones, around 90% of them seen only once. Source: peripheral blood, taken on day 0 of AZD1222 vaccination. The source of these receptors is an adult in good health.

V gene TRBV18 combines with J gene TRBJ2-3, with 8 bases that match TRBD1. The CDR3 has 17 residues. J gave up 4 bases and V 0 bases, and 9 bases lay outside the gene matches. Germline V gene lookup returns CDR1 KGHSH and CDR2 LQKENI. The CDR3 coding sequence is TGTGCCAGCTCACCACCGGACAGGGTAGTACGGGCAGATACGCAGTATTTT. It translates to CASSPPDRVVRADTQYF.

This clone was counted a single time. The genes are TRBV14 and TRBJ1-6; 7 nucleotides agree with TRBD1. V lost 4 bases to trimming and J lost 6 bases; unmatched junction nucleotides: 3. Germline V gives CDR1 SGHDN, CDR2 FVKESK. This CDR3 is 14 amino acids long. CDR3 nucleotide sequence: TGTGCCAGCAGCCCGGGGACAGTTAATTCACCCCTCCACTTT. This translates into CASSPGTVNSPLHF.